The 9 T cell receptor beta chains given below trace back to one sample, sequenced in a study of T cells in women clearing cervical HPV infection (dated by TCRdb to 2016 to 2019). Library prep was done by the immunoSEQ multiplex PCR assay. Here the immuneACCESS table is served through TCRdb, limited to in-frame sequences with V and J called. Missing clones are a known gap in these copies; in checked studies unresolved V genes cover under half, and the rest lacks a known reason. The sample table includes 40,000 or so clones. The ten largest account for around 5.5% of the sample. The material sequenced was blood buffy coat. The receptors here all came from a woman between 18 and 70 years old with a cervical HPV16 infection that either progressed to CIN3+ or cleared (not recorded which).

Turning to this clone: The read falls 3 residues short of the CDR3 end, and the missing part is taken from the germline J gene. J is TRBJ2-7 and V is TRBV29-1; 11 positions match TRBD1. The CDR3 covers 12 residues. Germline values: CDR1 SQVTM, CDR2 ANQGSEA. Trimming removed 4 bases from V and 6 bases from J; junction bases left unmatched: 2. CDR3 bases read: TGCAGCGTTGCGGGACAGGGGGGCGAG. This encodes CSVAGQGGE. The whole CDR3 reads CSVAGQGGEQYF.

A remark on this clone: The read halts 3 residues ahead of the CDR3 end, with the missing end drawn from the germline J gene. The genes are TRBV13 and TRBJ2-1; 8 bases align to TRBD2. J was trimmed by 8 bases and V by 0 bases; bases with no gene match: 3. CDR3 length: 14 amino acids. Germline V gives CDR1 PRHDT, CDR2 FYEKMQ (reference sequence). CDR3 DNA, as far as it was read: TGTGCCAGCAGCTTAGGCGGGAGGGGCGATGAG. Protein: CASSLGGRGDE. The full CDR3 reads CASSLGGRGDEQFF.

A note on this clone: Read data end 3 residues before the CDR3 end; the end is taken from the germline J gene. The chain recombines TRBV23-1 with TRBJ2-7; no reliable D call. TRBV23-1 is noted as an ORF with a role that remains uncertain. The CDR3 has 11 residues. With 2 bases removed from V and 4 bases from J, the gap between germline ends came to 3 bases. CDR3 loop: CASSQPYEQYF. The CDR3 bases that were read are TGCGCCAGCAGTCAACCGTACGAG.

Of note for this clone: The read stops 3 residues short of the end of the CDR3; the missing end is completed from the germline J gene. The chain couples TRBV7-6 to TRBJ1-6, with 10 bases matching TRBD1. Germline V lookup: CDR1 SGHVS, CDR2 FNYEAQ. V gave up 1 base and J gave up 9 bases; unmatched junction bases: 0. The CDR3 is 14 amino acids. The part of the CDR3 DNA that was read is TGTGCCAGCAGCTTAGGGACAGGGGGTTCACCC. It encodes CASSLGTGGSP. In full, the CDR3 reads CASSLGTGGSPLHF. The complete variable domain, with remaining parts taken from reference TRBV7-6 and TRBJ1-6, reads GAGVSQSPRYKVTKRGQDVALRCDPISGHVSLYWYRQALGQGPEFLTYFNYEAQQDKSGLPNDRFSAERPEGSISTLTIQRTEQRDSAMYRCASSLGTGGSPLHFGNGTRLTVT.

As concerns this clone: The read terminates 3 residues ahead of where the CDR3 ends, so the germline J gene completes it. This chain connects TRBV30 to TRBJ2-1; TRBD1 matches at 11 bases. CDR1 is GTSNPN and CDR2 is SVGIG in the germline V gene (reference sequence). This CDR3 has 14 residues. The ends lost 5 bases at V and 6 bases at J; junction bases unmatched: 6. The CDR3 loop reads CAWGGQGASNEQFF. Partial CDR3 DNA: TGTGCCTGGGGAGGACAGGGGGCCTCCAATGAG.

Of note for this clone: The CDR3 goes on 3 residues after the read ends, and that part is filled in from the germline J gene. The chain uses TRBV19 and TRBJ2-5, with D possibly TRBD2 on 5 matching bases. CDR3 length: 14 amino acids. Germline V gene lookup returns CDR1 LNHDA and CDR2 SQIVND (reference sequence). Trimming stripped 6 bases from V and 5 bases from J, with 16 bases between. CDR3 residues: CASSISRGRETQYF. The sequenced CDR3 bases are TGTGCCAGTAGCATCTCTCGGGGTAGGGAGACC.

Details on this clone: With the read ending 3 residues before the CDR3 end, the germline J gene is used to fill in that end. The V and J genes are TRBV11-3 and TRBJ1-1; 8 bases align to TRBD1. This CDR3 spans 12 amino acids. Per germline, CDR1 SGHNT and CDR2 YENEEA. The junction had 0 bases not matched to a gene; V was cut back by 8 bases and J by 1 base. The part of the CDR3 DNA that was read is TGTGCCAGCGGACAGGGGAACACTGAA. It yields the protein CASGQGNTE. In full, the CDR3 is CASGQGNTEAFF.

For this clone: The missing CDR3 end, 3 residues past where the read stops, is filled in from the germline J gene. The chain uses TRBV5-4 and TRBJ2-2; weak D call: TRBD2 (6 bases). From germline, CDR1 is SGHNT and CDR2 YYREEE (reference sequence). The V end was cut by 0 bases, the J end by 5 bases, with 11 bases between. The length of the CDR3 is 15 residues. CDR3: CASSLGTTRTGELFF. The CDR3 bases that were read are TGTGCCAGCAGCTTGGGGACTACCCGAACCGGGGAG.

In the case of this clone: The CDR3 end falls 3 residues outside the read, so it is completed with the germline J gene. J is TRBJ2-5 and V is TRBV6-2 or TRBV6-3; D perhaps matches TRBD1 (5 bases). Germline CDR1 and CDR2: MNHEY and SVGEGT. Trimming left V 4 bases short and J 5 bases short, with 14 bases between. The CDR3 has 14 amino acids. CDR3 residues: CASSFGAVGETQYF. The sequenced part of the CDR3 DNA is TGTGCCAGCAGTTTTGGGGCAGTTGGGGAGACC.